The present TCR beta chain was sequenced within a study of control samples from healthy donors and cancer patients. Method: immunoSEQ multiplex PCR; TCRdb's copy keeps in-frame clones and lacks some. The sample consists of some 140,000 clones, 70% to 90% of them appearing once. Germline lookup yields CDR1 LGHNA and CDR2 YNFKEQ. CDR3 size: 14 residues. Trimming left V 4 bases short and J 4 bases short, with 12 bases between. This sequence was found in a woman in her 30s in good health. V and J are TRBV4-2 and TRBJ2-3; D perhaps matches TRBD2 (5 bases). The sequencing sample was made of blood. The CDR3 DNA follows: TGTGCCAGCAGCCTCCAAAGCGGTTCAGATACGCAGTATTTT. As protein: CASSLQSGSDTQYF.